This TCR beta chain appears in the sequencing data of a study of blood T cell repertoires in COVID-19. Per the original methods: Estimated nucleated cell counts came from reference gene primer amplification. Repertoires were generated with immunoSEQ multiplex PCR, while TCRdb's copy carries only in-frame clones and drops some. From that table come the V and J calls and clone size; the DNA was used to work out D and trimming. Of over 200,000 clones listed, over 80% are singletons. Followed over time, Seattle patients had been enrolled while infection was active. The CDR3 sequence is 16 residues long. V gave up 1 base and J gave up 3 bases, with 13 bases separating them. The V gene's germline CDR1 is SGHTA and CDR2 FQGNSA. This clone was seen a single time.

V and J are TRBV7-2 and TRBJ1-3; D unresolved. This clonotype was obtained from a woman in her 30s with COVID-19, enrolled during active disease. Sequencing was done on a sample of peripheral blood. CDR3 residues: CASSLGDKLFGNTIYF. The CDR3 DNA sequence: TGTGCCAGCAGCTTAGGAGACAAGCTGTTTGGAAACACCATATATTTT. Full variable domain (remainder filled in from reference TRBV7-2 and TRBJ1-3): GAGVSQSPSNKVTEKGKDVELRCDPISGHTALYWYRQSLGQGLEFLIYFQGNSAPDKSGLPSDRFSAERTGGSVSTLTIQRTQQEDSAVYLCASSLGDKLFGNTIYFGEGSWLTVV.